Here is one T cell receptor beta chain with its context. Its antigen is undetermined. Additional DNA sequences in this sample encode the identical CDR3. Germline trimming cut 1 base from V and 4 bases from J; bases unmatched to any gene: 3. Germline V gene sequence: CDR1 LGHNA, CDR2 YSLEER. The CDR3 contains 14 residues. These data originate in a study of shared clonotypes between healthy human individuals. Study at large: Aged between 18 and 49, the donors were a couple of women and three men. Study observations and caveats: Among donors, the sharing of clonotypes was expected to be influenced by sequencing depth. Naive subsets generally had larger estimated richness than memory subsets.

Using immunoSEQ multiplex PCR, the repertoire was profiled, and TCRdb retains in-frame clones only, with some absent. The table lists about 2.1 million clones, roughly 95% of them singletons. Naive CD8 cells lacked CD45RO and underwent positive selection for CCR7, leaving out terminally differentiated effector memory CD45RA+ cells. The receptor was derived from a man aged 18-30 years in good health. Some clones in this sample may be carry-over from other donors' samples. Sequencing used naive CD8+ T cells from PBMCs. V and J are TRBV4-3 and TRBJ2-7, with TRBD1 matching 8 bases. DNA for the CDR3: TGCGCCAGCAGCCAAGGGCAGGGGGCTTACGAGCAGTACTTC. Amino acid sequence: CASSQGQGAYEQYF.